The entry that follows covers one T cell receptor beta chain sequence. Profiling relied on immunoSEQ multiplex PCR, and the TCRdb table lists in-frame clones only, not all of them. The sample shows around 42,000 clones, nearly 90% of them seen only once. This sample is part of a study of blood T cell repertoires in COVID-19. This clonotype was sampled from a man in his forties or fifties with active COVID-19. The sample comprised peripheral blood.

The CDR3 spells CASSPKITVHQPQHF. The CDR3 region has the DNA TGCGCCAGCAGCCCAAAAATTACAGTCCATCAGCCCCAGCATTTT. V is TRBV4-3 and J is TRBJ1-5; no firm D call. The length of the CDR3 is 15 residues. Trimming left V 4 bases short and J 5 bases short, with 15 bases between. Germline assignment: CDR1 LGHNA and CDR2 YSLEER.